This T cell receptor beta chain emerged from a study of PD-1 blockade in classical Hodgkin lymphoma. This table comes from immunoSEQ multiplex PCR, and its TCRdb copy is limited to in-frame clones, with some not included. The table has some 46,000 clones, less than 85% seen once. This CDR3 region has 16 residues. Germline V gene data show CDR1 as KGHSH and CDR2 as LQKENI. Trimming took 3 bases from V and 0 from J, leaving 12 bases between them. Patients all relapsed after autologous stem cell transplantation, and there was variation in brentuximab vedotin exposure. The sequences come from peripheral blood mononuclear cells (PBMCs), collected before the second cycle of nivolumab. The sequence was collected from a human donor with classical Hodgkin lymphoma. The V call is TRBV18, the J call TRBJ1-3; a possible D gene is TRBD1 (5 bases). The CDR3 nucleotides read TGTGCCAGCTCACCGGGCAGGGTAGCCTCTGGAAACACCATATATTTT. Translating gives CASSPGRVASGNTIYF. The variable domain in full, with the rest retrieved from reference TRBV18 and TRBJ1-3, is NAGVMQNPRHLVRRRGQEARLRCSPMKGHSHVYWYRQLPEEGLKFMVYLQKENIIDESGMPKERFSAEFPKEGPSILRIQQVVRGDSAAYFCASSPGRVASGNTIYFGEGSWLTVV.